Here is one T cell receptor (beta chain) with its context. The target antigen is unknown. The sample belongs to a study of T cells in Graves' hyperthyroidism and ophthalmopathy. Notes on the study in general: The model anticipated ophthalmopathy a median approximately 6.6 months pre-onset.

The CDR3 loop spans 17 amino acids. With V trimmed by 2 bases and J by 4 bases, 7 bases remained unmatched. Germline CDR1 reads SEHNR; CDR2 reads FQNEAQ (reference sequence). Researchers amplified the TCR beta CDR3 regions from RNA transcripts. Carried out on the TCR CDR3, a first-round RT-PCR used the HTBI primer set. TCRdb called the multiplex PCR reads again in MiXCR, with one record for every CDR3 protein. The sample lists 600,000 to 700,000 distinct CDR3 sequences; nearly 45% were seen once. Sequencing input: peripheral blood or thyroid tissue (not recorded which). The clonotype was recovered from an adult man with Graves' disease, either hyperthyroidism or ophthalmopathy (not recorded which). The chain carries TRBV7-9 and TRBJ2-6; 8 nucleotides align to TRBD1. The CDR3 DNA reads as TGTGCCAGCAGCTTATGGCAGGGGGCGTCCGGGGCCAACGTCCTGACTTTC. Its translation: CASSLWQGASGANVLTF.